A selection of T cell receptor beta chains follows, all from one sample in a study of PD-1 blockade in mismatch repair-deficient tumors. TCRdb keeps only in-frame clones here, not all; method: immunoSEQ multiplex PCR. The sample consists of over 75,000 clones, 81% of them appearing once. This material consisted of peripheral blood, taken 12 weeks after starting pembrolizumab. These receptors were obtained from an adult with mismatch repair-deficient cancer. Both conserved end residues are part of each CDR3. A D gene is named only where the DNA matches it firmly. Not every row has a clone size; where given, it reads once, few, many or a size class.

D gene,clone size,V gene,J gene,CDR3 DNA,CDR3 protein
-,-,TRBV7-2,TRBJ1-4,TGTGCCAGCAGCTTAGGAGGGTTTGCTAATGAAAAACTGTTTTTT,CASSLGGFANEKLFF
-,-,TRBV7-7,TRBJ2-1,TGTGCTAGCAGCTTAGGCTCGAGCCACTCCTACAATGAGCAGTTCTTC,CASSLGSSHSYNEQFF
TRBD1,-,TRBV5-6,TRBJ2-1,TGTGCCAGCAGCATACAGGGGCCGCGGGCCTACAATGAGCAGTTCTTC,CASSIQGPRAYNEQFF
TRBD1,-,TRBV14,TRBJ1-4,TGTGCCAGCAGCCAAGAAGGGCGGGACAGGGGATGGAATGAAAAACTGTTTTTT,CASSQEGRDRGWNEKLFF
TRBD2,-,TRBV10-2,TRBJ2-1,TGCGCCAGCAGTGGGGCGGGAGGGTACAATGAGCAGTTCTTC,CASSGAGGYNEQFF
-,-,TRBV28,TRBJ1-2,TGTGCCAGCAGTGGGGTGGGAGCCTCTAACTATGGCTACACCTTC,CASSGVGASNYGYTF
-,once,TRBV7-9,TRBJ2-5,TGTGCCAGCAGCTTATCCGGCGTAGCGAGAACAGGGGAGACCCAGTACTTC,CASSLSGVARTGETQYF
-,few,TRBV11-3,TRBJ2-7,TGTGCCAGCAGCTTGCTCCCCCGAGTGAACGAGCAGTACTTC,CASSLLPRVNEQYF
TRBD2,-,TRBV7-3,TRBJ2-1,TGTGCCAGCAGCTTACCCCCAGCGGGGGAGCAGTTCTTC,CASSLPPAGEQFF
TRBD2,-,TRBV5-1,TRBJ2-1,TGCGCCAGCAGCCTGTACCCTAGCGGGAGTGAGGGGTCCTACAATGAGCAGTTCTTC,CASSLYPSGSEGSYNEQFF
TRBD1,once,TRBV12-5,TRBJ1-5,TGTGCTAGTGGTTGGGGGGACAGCAGCAATCAGCCCCAGCATTTT,CASGWGDSSNQPQHF
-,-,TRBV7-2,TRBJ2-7,TGTGCCAGCAGCTTAGCGGGAGTGGGGGAGCAGTACTTC,CASSLAGVGEQYF
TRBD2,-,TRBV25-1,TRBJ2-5,TGTGCCAGCAGTGAAACGGTTTTTGGACTAGCGGGAGCCGAGACCCAGTACTTC,CASSETVFGLAGAETQYF
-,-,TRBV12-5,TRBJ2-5,TGTGCTAGTGGTTTGGTAACTAGCCGCCAAGAGACCCAGTACTTC,CASGLVTSRQETQYF
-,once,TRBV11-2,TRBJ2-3,TGTGCCAGCAGCTTAGAGCTAGCTAGGGCAGATACGCAGTATTTT,CASSLELARADTQYF
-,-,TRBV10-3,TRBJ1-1,TGTGCCATCAGGACAGCTCAGAACACTGAAGCTTTCTTT,CAIRTAQNTEAFF
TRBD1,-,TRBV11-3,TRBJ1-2,TGTGCCAGCAGCCCCCCCGGGACAGTTAACTATGGCTACACCTTC,CASSPPGTVNYGYTF
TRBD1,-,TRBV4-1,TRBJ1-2,TGCGCCAGCAGCCAAGTACGGGACAGTCGTACCTTC,CASSQVRDSRTF
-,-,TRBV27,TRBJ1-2,TGTGCCAGCAGTTTATCTGGCCCCCTAGCAGGGGAGGGTGGCTACACCTTC,CASSLSGPLAGEGGYTF
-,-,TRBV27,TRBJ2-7,TGTGCCAGCAGATCGGCACCGACCGCGAGTGAGCAGTACTTC,CASRSAPTASEQYF
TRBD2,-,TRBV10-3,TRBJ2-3,TGTGCCACCTTCAGCGGGAGGCTCACAGATACGCAGTATTTT,CATFSGRLTDTQYF
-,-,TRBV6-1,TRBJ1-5,TGTGCCAGCAGGGTCGTTAGGAATCAGCCCCAGCATTTT,CASRVVRNQPQHF
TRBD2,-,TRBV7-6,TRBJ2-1,TGTGCCAGCAGCGAACTAGCGGGAGAGTACAATGAGCAGTTCTTC,CASSELAGEYNEQFF
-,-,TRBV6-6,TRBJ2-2,TGTGCCAGCAGTCCCCAGACTCATAACACCGGGGAGCTGTTTTTT,CASSPQTHNTGELFF
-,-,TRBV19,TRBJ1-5,TGTGCCAGTAGTGTAGCTCAGGGGTGGGGCAATCAGCCCCAGCATTTT,CASSVAQGWGNQPQHF
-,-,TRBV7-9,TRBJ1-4,TGTGCCAGCAGCTTATCGTCCAGTAATGAAAAACTGTTTTTT,CASSLSSSNEKLFF